This T cell receptor beta chain was recovered during a study of blood T cell repertoires in COVID-19. Overall study context: Sites in the United States, Italy and Spain provided acute and convalescent COVID-19 samples. In each case, the material was cDNA or gDNA derived from T cells, B-cell-depleted T cells, or PBMCs.

Per germline, CDR1 LGHDT and CDR2 YNNKEL (reference sequence). Trimming pared 6 bases from V and 7 bases from J, leaving 15 bases between. The CDR3 spans 14 residues. Authors' processing steps: For nucleated cells, counts were estimated from reference gene primer amplification. The data were produced by immunoSEQ multiplex PCR, yet TCRdb's version contains in-frame clones alone and is incomplete. V and J calls and clone size are as listed in that table; D and trimming were resolved from the DNA. The table records around 230,000 clones, 83% of them present only once. Sequencing was done on a sample of peripheral blood. This clonotype originated in a woman aged 40 to 49 with active or convalescent COVID-19. The V call is TRBV3-1 (or the pseudogene TRBV3-2), the J call TRBJ1-4; D is unresolved. The CDR3 spells CASSPSEVGEKLFF. The CDR3 DNA follows: TGTGCCAGCAGTCCATCTGAGGTCGGTGAAAAACTGTTTTTT.